This T cell receptor beta chain emerged from a study of beta chain features in type 1 diabetes. This clone was detected ten times or more. Its target is not known. Naive, central memory, regulatory and stem cell-like memory cells within the CD4+ compartment were sorted using CD45RO/CCR7/CD25/CD127/CD95/CD27. The germline V gene encodes CDR1 SEHNR and CDR2 FQNEAQ (reference sequence). The CDR3 spans 13 residues. The germline V and J ends were trimmed by 1 base and 12 bases, with 13 bases remaining between them. Study-wide results and limits: Shorter TCRB CDR3s, moderately but significantly so, were found in Type 1 diabetes patients in all four CD4+ subsets. In the patient group, naive, central memory and Treg TCRB repertoires seemed more alike than in the healthy donor group.

Expressed TCRB transcripts were sequenced because the isolated RNA had all been reverse transcribed beforehand. Reads from naive, central memory and regulatory T cell samples averaged around 3.6 million. TCRdb's table, derived via immunoSEQ multiplex PCR, lists solely in-frame clones and lacks some. The sample contains roughly 240,000 clones, 13% to 15% of which appear only once. This clonotype was sampled from a woman between 40 and 55 years old in good health. Sequencing was performed on naive CD4+ T cells from blood. V is TRBV7-9 and J is TRBJ2-1; tentative D call: TRBD1 (5 bases). The CDR3 protein is CASSLGQGIGQFF. CDR3 nucleotide sequence: TGTGCCAGCAGCTTAGGCCAGGGAATTGGGCAGTTCTTC.